A selection of T cell receptor beta chains follows, all from one sample in a study of Graves' ophthalmopathy and Graves' hyperthyroidism. TCRdb used MiXCR to reprocess the multiplex PCR reads, holding one entry per CDR3 protein. The sample consists of 300,000 or so distinct CDR3 sequences, roughly 15% of them appearing once. Source material: peripheral blood. Receptor source: an adult man with Graves' ophthalmopathy. Each CDR3 is given without its conserved first and last residue. D genes are given only for firm matches.

J,D,V,CDR3
TRBJ1-1,TRBD1,TRBV30,AWMGTENTEAF
TRBJ1-5,TRBD1,TRBV19,ASSIDRTGTGNQPQH
TRBJ1-1,NA,TRBV28,ASSLDRWDTEAF
TRBJ1-1,NA,TRBV12-3/TRBV12-4,ASSFQGAEAF
TRBJ2-5,NA,TRBV5-1,ASSLASSEQETQY
TRBJ1-6,NA,TRBV15,ATSLASGLMNSPLH
TRBJ2-7,TRBD2,TRBV6-5,ASSFLRTSLIYEQY
TRBJ1-2,TRBD1,TRBV30,AWTPRLQGAGGYT
TRBJ1-1,NA,TRBV24-1,ATSDPRDTEAF
TRBJ1-1,NA,TRBV6-2/TRBV6-3,ASRRHHMNTEAF
TRBJ2-7,NA,TRBV27,ASSLKGGPSSYEQY
TRBJ1-5,NA,TRBV11-2,ASSLDRVSNQPQH
TRBJ2-7,NA,TRBV5-4,ASSSQGLTYEQY
TRBJ2-2,NA,TRBV19,ASSYRTSNTGELF
TRBJ2-6,NA,TRBV9,ASSVQAGANVLT
TRBJ1-2,TRBD1,TRBV7-9,ASTLNSQGGYGYT
TRBJ1-1,TRBD1,TRBV29-1,SVEVSGQGNTEAF
TRBJ2-3,NA,TRBV5-1,ASSLGSGSTDTQY